The 28 T cell receptor beta chains presented below share a single source sample, sequenced in a study of regulatory T cells in long-lasting Graves disease. Time point in this sample: newly diagnosed GD, antithyroid drugs for less than 3 months. PBMC RNA was the source of the TCR library. CDR3-region Arm-PCR and iRepertoire HTBI primers produced the TCR beta libraries. TCRdb analysed the multiplex PCR reads with MiXCR anew, one entry per CDR3 protein. The data show 350,000 to 500,000 distinct CDR3 sequences, roughly 17% seen once. This sample was also put to use in a study of T cells in Graves' hyperthyroidism and ophthalmopathy.

This sample comprised peripheral blood mononuclear cells (PBMCs), obtained at new diagnosis, from a patient treated with antithyroid drugs. These receptors came from a woman aged 25-40 years with Graves disease.

The V call is TRBV2, the J call TRBJ2-6, with 9 nucleotides matching TRBD1. Unmatched junction bases numbered 23, after V lost 10 bases and J lost 1 base. Per germline, CDR1 SNHLY and CDR2 FYNNEI. The CDR3 loop spans 21 amino acids. The CDR3 sequence is CAIRGGTGLHSWGSGANVLTF. DNA of the CDR3: TGTGCCATCAGGGGTGGGACAGGGTTACATTCCTGGGGGTCTGGGGCCAACGTCCTGACTTTC.

This clonotype was detected many times. This chain links TRBV11-1 with TRBJ2-2; D is perhaps TRBD2 (6 bases). Germline values: CDR1 SGHAT, CDR2 FQDESV (reference sequence). The CDR3 is made up of 17 amino acids. V lost 0 bases and J lost 5, with 16 bases in between. In DNA, the CDR3 is TGTGCCAGCAGCTTAGCCCGGGGGAGAGGGCTAACCGGGGAGCTGTTTTTT. Translated: CASSLARGRGLTGELFF. Full variable domain (missing parts from reference TRBV11-1 and TRBJ2-2): EAEVAQSPRYKITEKSQAVAFWCDPISGHATLYWYRQILGQGPELLVQFQDESVVDDSQLPKDRFSAERLKGVDSTLKIQPAELGDSAMYLCASSLARGRGLTGELFFGEGSRLTVL.

This clonotype was seen many times. This chain joins TRBV27 and TRBJ2-1, with a possible D match to TRBD2 (6 bases). The CDR3 is 15 amino acids. Germline V gene sequence: CDR1 MNHEY, CDR2 SMNVEV (reference sequence). Between the trimmed V and J ends, which lost 3 bases and 0 bases, there was a span of 9 bases. This CDR3 is CASSLTTSSYNEQFF. Written as DNA, the CDR3 is TGTGCCAGCAGTTTGACGACTAGCTCCTACAATGAGCAGTTCTTC.

This clonotype was detected only a few times. The chain couples TRBV7-3 to TRBJ1-2; the D gene is possibly TRBD1 (5 bases). In germline, CDR1 is SGHTA, CDR2 FQGTGA. V shed 5 bases and J shed 6 bases, with 13 bases lying between them. This CDR3 has 13 residues. The chain's CDR3 is CASSPQGGDGYTF. Here the CDR3 DNA reads TGTGCCAGCAGCCCTCAGGGTGGAGATGGCTACACCTTC.

The gene calls are TRBV28 and TRBJ1-4; no definite D call. The CDR3 contains 15 residues. The germline gives CDR1 MDHEN, CDR2 SYDVKM. The V end lost 2 bases, the J end lost 0 bases, and 7 bases lay between the germline ends. The chain's CDR3 is CASSLGQSTNEKLFF. The DNA for the CDR3 is TGTGCCAGCAGTTTAGGGCAGTCAACTAATGAAAAACTGTTTTTT.

This clonotype was seen repeatedly, ten times or more. The rearrangement uses TRBV3-1 and TRBJ2-1; 9 bases are shared with TRBD2. This CDR3 has 15 amino acids. With V trimmed by 3 bases and J by 3 bases, 3 bases remained unmatched. Germline loops: CDR1 LGHDT, CDR2 YNNKEL (reference sequence). The DNA for the CDR3 is TGTGCCAGCAGCCATAGCGGGGGAGGCTACAATGAGCAGTTCTTC. This codes for CASSHSGGGYNEQFF.

There are many counts of this clonotype. The chain recombines TRBV27 with TRBJ2-4, with D unclear. Germline V gene data show CDR1 as MNHEY and CDR2 as SMNVEV (reference sequence). The V end lost 7 bases, the J end lost 5 bases, and 9 bases lay between the germline ends. This CDR3 contains 12 residues. CDR3 in amino acids: CASTGNENIQYF. The CDR3 region has the DNA TGTGCCAGCACGGGCAACGAAAACATTCAGTACTTC.

This clonotype was seen just once. A much larger clone is a single base away; this may be a read error. The chain has TRBV7-9 and TRBJ2-1, with no clear D. Looked up from germline, CDR1 is SEHNR and CDR2 is FQNEAQ (reference sequence). The CDR3 totals 13 residues. In nucleotides, the CDR3 is TGTGCCAGCGCCGCGACAACCTACGATGAGCAGTTCTTC. This translates into CASAATTYDEQFF. Combining the CDR3 with reference TRBV7-9 and TRBJ2-1 gives the whole variable domain DTGVSQNPRHKITKRGQNVTFRCDPISEHNRLYWYRQTLGQGPEFLTYFQNEAQLEKSRLLSDRFSAERPKGSFSTLEIQRTEQGDSAMYLCASAATTYDEQFFGPGTRLTVL.

The chain carries TRBV28 and TRBJ2-4; tentative D call: TRBD1 (6 bases). V was shortened by 4 bases and J by 0 bases, with 19 bases between the two germline ends. The CDR3 consists of 18 residues. In germline, CDR1 is MDHEN, CDR2 SYDVKM. The CDR3 region is CASSSPDGQGGAKNIQYF. The CDR3 region has the DNA TGTGCCAGCAGTTCCCCCGACGGGCAAGGGGGAGCCAAAAACATTCAGTACTTC.

This clonotype was seen ten or more times. The chain joins TRBV5-1 to TRBJ2-1, with a tentative D call TRBD1 (5 bases). V gave up 4 bases and J gave up 12 bases, with 17 bases separating them. Germline assignment: CDR1 SGHRS and CDR2 YFSETQ. The CDR3 spans 13 residues. The CDR3 region has the DNA TGCGCCAGCAGCACCAGACAGTCCGGTGGGCAGTTCTTC. Protein product: CASSTRQSGGQFF.

In its sample, this clonotype was seen many times. The chain links TRBV18 to TRBJ1-4, with unresolved D. This CDR3 comprises 13 residues. Between the trimmed V and J ends, which lost 3 bases and 7 bases, there was a span of 9 bases. The germline V gene encodes CDR1 KGHSH and CDR2 LQKENI. The CDR3 loop is CASSPGVGEKLFF. The CDR3 nucleotides read TGTGCCAGCTCACCGGGTGTTGGTGAAAAACTGTTTTTT.

There are many counts of this clonotype. The chain recombines TRBV5-1 with TRBJ1-1; 10 bases are a match to TRBD1. CDR1 is SGHRS and CDR2 is YFSETQ in the germline V gene. Trimming at V came to 4 bases and at J to 4 bases, leaving 4 bases not matched to a gene. This CDR3 region has 14 residues. CDR3 bases: TGCGCCAGCAGCCTCCGGACAGGGGGCACTGAAGCTTTCTTT. Its protein product is CASSLRTGGTEAFF.

The chain uses TRBV4-1 and TRBJ2-3; weak D call: TRBD1 (7 bases). V lost 0 bases to trimming and J lost 3 bases, with 19 bases between them. This CDR3 contains 18 residues. Germline V gene sequence: CDR1 MGHRA, CDR2 YSYEKL. The CDR3 sequence: CASSQDLGTVGGTDTQYF. In DNA, the CDR3 is TGCGCCAGCAGCCAAGACCTCGGGACAGTCGGAGGGACAGATACGCAGTATTTT.

This clonotype was seen ten or more times. The gene calls are TRBV2 and TRBJ1-5; 9 nucleotides align to TRBD1. The CDR3 spans 14 residues. CDR1 is SNHLY and CDR2 is FYNNEI in the germline V gene. The trim removed 5 bases at V and 7 bases at J, leaving 6 bases unmatched. This CDR3 is CASSQRDRVQPQHF. The CDR3 nucleotides read TGTGCCAGCAGTCAGCGGGACAGGGTCCAGCCCCAGCATTTT.

This clonotype was picked up many times. The CDR3 nucleotides are TGTGCCAGCAGCTTTGTTCGGGGGTACACTGAAGCTTTCTTT. This sequence encodes CASSFVRGYTEAFF. V and J are TRBV11-2 and TRBJ1-1, with TRBD1 as a possible D gene (5 bases). V dropped 3 bases and J dropped 3 bases, with 11 bases sitting between them. The CDR3 loop spans 14 amino acids. Germline lookup yields CDR1 SGHAT and CDR2 FQNNGV.

The sample holds many counts of this clonotype. The V gene is TRBV11-1, the J gene TRBJ2-1; 12 nucleotides line up with TRBD2. Germline lookup yields CDR1 SGHAT and CDR2 FQDESV (reference sequence). The CDR3 is made up of 15 amino acids. Trimming cost V 4 bases and J 8 bases; bases outside gene matches: 6. The CDR3 region is CASSSTSGSSYEQFF. The CDR3 DNA is TGTGCCAGCAGCTCGACTAGCGGGAGTTCGTATGAGCAGTTCTTC.

The sample holds many counts of this clonotype. This chain joins TRBV20-1 and TRBJ1-2; D unclear. The V end was cut by 3 bases, the J end by 6 bases, with 14 bases between. This CDR3 region has 13 residues. CDR1 is DFQATT and CDR2 is SNEGSKA in the germline V gene (reference sequence). CDR3 sequence (DNA): TGCAGTGCTAGTCCGGAGAACTATGATGGCTACACCTTC. Translation: CSASPENYDGYTF.

This clonotype appeared once. This may be a read error: a much more frequent sequence differs by one nucleotide. The rearrangement joins TRBV24-1 to TRBJ2-5; D is unresolved. Germline V gives CDR1 KGHDR, CDR2 SFDVKD. CDR3 length: 14 residues. Trimming removed 2 bases at V and 3 bases at J, with 9 bases between. The CDR3 protein is CATSDWAEKETQYF. CDR3 bases: TGTGCCACCAGTGATTGGGCAGAAAAAGAGACCCAGTACTTC.

This clonotype has a count of ten or more. This rearrangement joins TRBV3-1 to TRBJ1-3; D is uncertain. The V and J ends lost 4 bases and 4 bases respectively, with 17 bases between them. The CDR3 length is 16 residues. The germline V gene has CDR1 LGHDT and CDR2 YNNKEL (reference sequence). CDR3 residues: CASSRKSWNLGNTIYF. The CDR3 DNA sequence: TGTGCCAGCAGCCGAAAAAGTTGGAATTTGGGAAACACCATATATTTT.

The chain links TRBV6-1 to TRBJ1-1; no clear D. From germline, CDR1 is MNHNS and CDR2 SASEGT. The CDR3 extends over 15 amino acids. Trimming cost V 6 bases and J 3 bases, with 17 bases left between them. CDR3 protein: CASRGWGNEDTEAFF. CDR3 DNA sequence: TGTGCCAGCAGGGGGTGGGGAAATGAGGACACTGAAGCTTTCTTT.

This clonotype was found many times. J is TRBJ2-1 and V is TRBV7-3, with D possibly being TRBD2 (6 bases). The CDR3 runs to 14 residues. V lost 3 bases, J lost 6 bases, and 12 bases lay in between. In germline, CDR1 is SGHTA, CDR2 FQGTGA. CDR3 amino acids: CASSFAGTLNEQFF. CDR3 nucleotides: TGTGCCAGCAGCTTTGCCGGGACTCTCAATGAGCAGTTCTTC.

As DNA, the CDR3 is TGTGCCAGCAGCTTAAAACTAGACACCGGGGAGCTGTTTTTT. It yields the protein CASSLKLDTGELFF. The J gene is TRBJ2-2, the V gene TRBV5-4; TRBD2 might be the D (5 bases). CDR3 length: 14 residues. The germline V and J ends were trimmed by 2 bases and 3 bases, with 8 bases remaining between them. Germline V gene data show CDR1 as SGHNT and CDR2 as YYREEE (reference sequence).

This clonotype was detected ten times or more. The chain has TRBV20-1 and TRBJ2-5; 9 bases line up with TRBD2. The CDR3 consists of 15 residues. Germline assignment: CDR1 DFQATT and CDR2 SNEGSKA (reference sequence). With 6 bases clipped from V and 1 base from J, the junction kept 9 bases outside the gene matches. CDR3 residues: CSARLAENLQETQYF. The CDR3 DNA reads as TGCAGTGCCCGACTAGCGGAGAACCTCCAAGAGACCCAGTACTTC.

This clonotype was detected many times. The V call is TRBV20-1, the J call TRBJ2-1; D remains ambiguous. Germline CDR1 reads DFQATT; CDR2 reads SNEGSKA (reference sequence). Between the trimmed V and J ends, which lost 3 bases and 1 base, there was a span of 13 bases. The CDR3 covers 15 residues. The CDR3 coding sequence is TGCAGTGCTAGCTTGGCTTTGCGATCCTACAATGAGCAGTTCTTC. It yields the protein CSASLALRSYNEQFF.

Ten or more counts support this clonotype. V gene TRBV6-5 combines with J gene TRBJ2-2, with TRBD2 identical over 7 bases. Germline V gives CDR1 MNHEY, CDR2 SVGAGI. This CDR3 contains 14 residues. V was clipped by 2 bases and J by 6 bases; unmatched bases: 3. The CDR3 coding sequence is TGTGCCAGCAGTTACGGGGAGGGAGCCGGGGAGCTGTTTTTT. Residues: CASSYGEGAGELFF.

This clonotype has a handful of counts. A much larger clone lies one base from this, so it may be a read error. V gene TRBV20-1 combines with J gene TRBJ2-1; 9 bases agree with TRBD1. The CDR3 consists of 14 residues. J lost 6 bases, V lost 5 bases, and 8 bases had no gene match. CDR1 and CDR2 from the germline V gene are DFQATT and SNEGSKA (reference sequence). The CDR3 nucleotides read TGCAGTGCTGACAGGGGGGGGACACGCAATGAGCAGTTCTTC. Its protein is CSADRGGTRNEQFF.

CDR3 amino acids: CSARGIGTQYEQYF. The DNA for the CDR3 is TGCAGTGCTAGAGGTATCGGGACACAATACGAGCAGTACTTC. The chain uses TRBV20-1 and TRBJ2-7, with a possible D match to TRBD1 (6 bases). V was trimmed by 1 base and J by 4 bases, leaving 14 bases between them. Germline lookup yields CDR1 DFQATT and CDR2 SNEGSKA (reference sequence). There are 14 residues in the CDR3.

In its sample, this clonotype ranks as medium-sized. An end of the junction differs from the germline gene, which may be a read error. The chain employs TRBV6-1 and TRBJ2-5; no clear D. Germline-derived CDR1 and CDR2 are MNHNS and SASEGT. There are 11 residues in the CDR3. CDR3 protein: CASREGETQYF. CDR3 sequence (DNA): TGTGCCAGCAGAGAAGGAGAGACCCAGTACTTC.